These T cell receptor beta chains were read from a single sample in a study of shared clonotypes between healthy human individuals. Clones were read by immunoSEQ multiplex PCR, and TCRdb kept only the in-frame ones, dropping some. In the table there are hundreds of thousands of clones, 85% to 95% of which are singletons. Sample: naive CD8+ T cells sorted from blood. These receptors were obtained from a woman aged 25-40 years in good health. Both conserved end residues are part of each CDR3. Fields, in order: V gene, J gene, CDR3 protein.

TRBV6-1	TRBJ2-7	CASSEEGRGSYEQYF
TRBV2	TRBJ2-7	CASSEGTSGNYEQYF
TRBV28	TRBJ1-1	CASIVSQGIPEAFF
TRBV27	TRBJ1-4	CASSMWTDGSLFF
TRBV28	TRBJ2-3	CAYGFADTQYF
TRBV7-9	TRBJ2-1	CASSLGLYVLAGGLDEQFF
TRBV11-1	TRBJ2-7	CASSSTGTGAYEQYF
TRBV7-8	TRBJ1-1	CASSLAVGGTEAFF
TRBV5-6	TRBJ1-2	CASSAGTGYGYTF
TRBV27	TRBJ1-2	CASSKPGQGAAGYTF
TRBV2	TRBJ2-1	CASSEGFENNEQFF
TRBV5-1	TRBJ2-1	CASSSSGRARGEQFF
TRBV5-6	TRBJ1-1	CASIVKGSGTEAFF
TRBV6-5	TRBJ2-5	CASSRGETQYF
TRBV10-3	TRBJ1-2	CAISDPKGQGEALSYTF
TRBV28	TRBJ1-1	CASSYKQVGYTEAFF
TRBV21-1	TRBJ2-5	CASSKRGLAVKYQETQYF
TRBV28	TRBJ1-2	CASSLLETGRIYGYTF
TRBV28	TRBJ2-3	CASSATSGSFTDTQYF
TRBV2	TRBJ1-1	CASSRTAEAFF
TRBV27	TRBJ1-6	CASSPTGSNSPLHF
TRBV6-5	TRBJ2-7	CASSSGSSSYEQYF
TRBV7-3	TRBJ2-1	CASSLTKYHGTSGSDEQFF
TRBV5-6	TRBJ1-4	CASSTGQGREKLFF
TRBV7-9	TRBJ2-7	CASSLGGGKEGKTYEQYF
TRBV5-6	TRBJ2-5	CASSLSGKETQYF
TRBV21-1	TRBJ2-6	CASSLLPGQFYSGANVLTF
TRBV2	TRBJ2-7	CASRTGTGGLSEQYF
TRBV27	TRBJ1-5	CASSWTVNQPQHF
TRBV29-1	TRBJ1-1	CSVVGELNTEAFF
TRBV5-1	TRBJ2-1	CASSLRTTNEQFF
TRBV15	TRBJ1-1	CATSRGGGQGYTEAFF
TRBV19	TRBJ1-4	CASSSGQWANEKLFF
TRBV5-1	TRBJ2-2	CASSLEGGSLLNTGELFF
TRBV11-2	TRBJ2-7	CASSWPGQGAYEQYF
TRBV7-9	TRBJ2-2	CASNPESGASTGELFF
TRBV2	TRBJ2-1	CASRPGLAYNEQFF
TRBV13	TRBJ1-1	CASSLGPQLGTAMNTEAFF
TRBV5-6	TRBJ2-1	CASSWPRGAGVLFF
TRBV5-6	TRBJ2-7	CASSLEPGPDEQYF